These 29 T cell receptor beta chains originate from one sample sequenced in a study of CD8+ T cells in alopecia areata. The authors extracted RNA and reverse transcribed it into cDNA as the sequencing template. Generated by immunoSEQ multiplex PCR, the TCRdb table keeps only in-frame clones and is missing some. The data show some 200,000 clones, with roughly 53% seen just once and roughly 12% held by the top ten. Treatment specified: oral pan-JAK inhibitor, 5-10 mg twice daily. Material: CD8+ T cells sorted from blood, obtained at week 24, from a patient treated with tofacitinib. The receptors derive from a human donor with alopecia areata.

The chain is built from TRBV13 and TRBJ1-2; possible D gene TRBD1, 6 bases. Trimming removed 6 bases from V and 4 bases from J, with 12 bases in between. The CDR3 totals 13 residues. The V gene's germline CDR1 is PRHDT and CDR2 FYEKMQ (reference sequence). In nucleotides, the CDR3 is TGTGCCAGCAGTGCAGGGGCGGCCTATGGCTACACCTTC. Protein: CASSAGAAYGYTF.

This chain joins TRBV6-5 and TRBJ2-2; D is ambiguous. Looked up from germline, CDR1 is MNHEY and CDR2 is SVGAGI. Trimming cost V 3 bases and J 0 bases, with 5 bases left between them. CDR3 length equals 14 residues. CDR3 sequence: CASSYETNTGELFF. The CDR3 DNA reads TGTGCCAGCAGTTATGAAACGAACACCGGGGAGCTGTTTTTT.

The V call is TRBV9, the J call TRBJ2-6; 9 nucleotides agree with TRBD2. This CDR3 is built from 20 residues. The J segment lost 3 bases and the V segment lost 3 bases, leaving 16 bases of the junction unmatched. Germline CDR1 SGDLS, CDR2 YYNGEE. The CDR3 reads CASSGPGTSLRTGGANVLTF. The CDR3 nucleotides are TGTGCCAGCAGCGGACCCGGGACTAGCCTCAGGACGGGTGGGGCCAACGTCCTGACTTTC.

Of note for this clone: The junction differs from germline at one of its ends, possibly a read error. This rearrangement joins TRBV25-1 to TRBJ1-6; 7 nucleotides agree with TRBD1. This CDR3 contains 13 residues. Germline lookup yields CDR1 MGHDK and CDR2 SYGVNS. This CDR3 reads CASSAWARDRFVF. Written as DNA, the CDR3 is TGTGCCAGCAGCGCGTGGGCACGGGACAGATTCGTCTTT.

J is TRBJ1-2 and V is TRBV29-1, with TRBD1 matching over 8 bases. Trimming cost V 7 bases and J 2 bases; bases outside gene matches: 12. The length of the CDR3 is 15 residues. From germline, CDR1 is SQVTM and CDR2 ANQGSEA. The CDR3 region has the DNA TGCAGCGCTGAGGACAGGGAGGCCCTAAACTATGGCTACACCTTC. It translates to CSAEDREALNYGYTF. The whole variable domain, filled in from reference TRBV29-1 and TRBJ1-2, reads SAVISQKPSRDICQRGTSLTIQCQVDSQVTMMFWYRQQPGQSLTLIATANQGSEATYESGFVIDKFPISRPNLTFSTLTVSNMSPEDSSIYLCSAEDREALNYGYTFGSGTRLTVV.

This clone was seen only once. The chain has TRBV6-5 and TRBJ1-1; 9 bases agree with TRBD1. V shed 2 bases, J shed 8 bases, and the junction held 3 bases outside the gene matches. The CDR3 covers 13 residues. Germline CDR1 is MNHEY and CDR2 is SVGAGI. CDR3 region: CASSYRGTGEAFF. As DNA, the CDR3 is TGTGCCAGCAGTTACCGAGGGACAGGGGAAGCTTTCTTT.

The J gene is TRBJ1-1, the V gene TRBV4-2; no firm D call. Germline CDR1 reads LGHNA; CDR2 reads YNFKEQ. The germline V and J ends were trimmed by 1 base and 6 bases, with 12 bases remaining between them. The length of the CDR3 is 14 residues. CDR3 region: CASSQVRELPEAFF. CDR3 nucleotide sequence: TGTGCCAGCAGCCAAGTGAGGGAGTTACCTGAAGCTTTCTTT.

The V and J genes are TRBV13 and TRBJ1-6; D is ambiguous. V dropped 0 bases and J dropped 0 bases, with 3 bases sitting between them. CDR1 and CDR2 (germline): PRHDT, FYEKMQ (reference sequence). The CDR3 loop spans 15 amino acids. CDR3 sequence reads: CASSLGGSYNSPLHF. The CDR3 bases are TGTGCCAGCAGCTTAGGAGGCTCCTATAATTCACCCCTCCACTTT.

This clone was detected only a few times. CDR3: CASSLVSGATTDTQYF. The CDR3 nucleotides are TGTGCCAGCAGCTTGGTGAGCGGGGCGACCACAGATACGCAGTATTTT. The chain recombines TRBV5-6 with TRBJ2-3; TRBD2 matches 7 bases. Germline assignment: CDR1 SGHDT and CDR2 YYEEEE. The V segment lost 0 bases and the J segment 2 bases; nucleotides outside the gene matches: 6. This CDR3 comprises 16 residues.

The chain couples TRBV6-5 to TRBJ2-7; tentatively, D is TRBD2 (6 bases). The CDR3 runs 15 residues. V was pared by 6 bases and J by 3 bases, with 18 bases between. The V gene's germline CDR1 is MNHEY and CDR2 SVGAGI. The CDR3 nucleotides are TGTGCCAGCAGCAGCAGAGATCTCGGGGGCTACGAGCAGTACTTC. This encodes CASSSRDLGGYEQYF.

This clone has only a few counts. The chain is built from TRBV15 and TRBJ2-1; D might be TRBD1 (5 bases). The CDR3 covers 15 residues. The germline V gene encodes CDR1 LNHNV and CDR2 YYDKDF (reference sequence). V was trimmed by 5 bases and J by 3 bases, leaving 14 bases between them. CDR3 sequence: CATSQGKTVYNEQFF. CDR3 sequence (DNA): TGTGCCACCAGCCAGGGAAAGACCGTCTACAATGAGCAGTTCTTC. Drawing the rest from reference TRBV15 and TRBJ2-1, the complete variable domain is DAMVIQNPRYQVTQFGKPVTLSCSQTLNHNVMYWYQQKSSQAPKLLFHYYDKDFNNEADTPDNFQSRRPNTSFCFLDIRSPGLGDTAMYLCATSQGKTVYNEQFFGPGTRLTVL.

The rearrangement uses TRBV7-2 and TRBJ1-1; no clear D gene. The CDR3 length is 13 residues. Germline V gives CDR1 SGHTA, CDR2 FQGNSA. V was trimmed by 5 bases and J by 6 bases, leaving 13 bases between them. CDR3 coding DNA: TGTGCCAGCAGCACCCGCGCTTGGGCTGAAGCTTTCTTT. Translated, it gives CASSTRAWAEAFF.

This clone was recorded a few times. This chain links TRBV30 with TRBJ2-2, with 10 positions matching TRBD1. The CDR3 extends over 13 amino acids. Germline-derived CDR1 and CDR2 are GTSNPN and SVGIG (reference sequence). After removal of 7 bases from V and 8 bases from J, the junction contained 7 bases not matched to a gene. CDR3 amino acids: CAFRDRGSGELFF. CDR3 DNA sequence: TGTGCCTTCCGGGACAGGGGTTCGGGGGAGCTGTTTTTT.

The chain couples TRBV10-3 to TRBJ1-1; tentative D call: TRBD1 (5 bases). Per germline, CDR1 ENHRY and CDR2 SYGVKD. V was shortened by 5 bases and J by 11 bases, with 12 bases between the two germline ends. This CDR3 region has 11 residues. The CDR3 spells CAISSDSHAFF. DNA for the CDR3: TGTGCCATCAGTTCCGACAGTCACGCTTTCTTT.

This sequence joins TRBV4-2 and TRBJ1-2; D gene ambiguous. The CDR3 spans 14 residues. Germline V gives CDR1 LGHNA, CDR2 YNFKEQ. The V gene lost 4 bases and the J gene lost 4 bases, with 13 bases spanning the gap. The CDR3 nucleotides are TGTGCCAGCAGCCCATCGTTGGGGTCCTATGGCTACACCTTC. It specifies CASSPSLGSYGYTF.

The chain couples TRBV29-1 to TRBJ2-7, with D uncertain. CDR1 and CDR2 (germline): SQVTM, ANQGSEA. The CDR3 runs to 12 residues. Trimming shortened V by 0 bases and J by 5 bases, and 8 bases separated the two germline ends. CDR3 DNA: TGCAGCGTTGAAGATAGGCCCCACGAGCAGTACTTC. It yields the protein CSVEDRPHEQYF.

The J gene is TRBJ2-1, the V gene TRBV27; 12 bases align to TRBD2. After removal of 7 bases from V and 4 bases from J, the junction contained 2 bases not matched to a gene. The germline V gene encodes CDR1 MNHEY and CDR2 SMNVEV (reference sequence). The CDR3 spans 14 residues. The CDR3 coding sequence is TGTGCCAGCACGACTAGCGGGGGTTACAATGAGCAGTTCTTC. Translating it yields CASTTSGGYNEQFF.

This chain uses TRBV4-2 with TRBJ2-7, with TRBD1 matching 9 bases. J was trimmed by 3 bases and V by 4 bases; bases with no gene match: 4. The CDR3 extends over 14 amino acids. Per germline, CDR1 LGHNA and CDR2 YNFKEQ. CDR3 in amino acids: CASSPGTGYYEQYF. Here the CDR3 DNA reads TGTGCCAGCAGCCCTGGGACAGGGTACTACGAGCAGTACTTC.

The chain links TRBV12-5 to TRBJ1-1; 9 positions match TRBD1. The CDR3 has 17 residues. Germline CDR1 reads LGHNT; CDR2 reads FRNRAP. V shed 0 bases and J 3 bases; nucleotides not matched to a gene: 8. CDR3 protein: CASGLVRTGEEDTEAFF. CDR3 bases: TGTGCTAGTGGTTTGGTACGGACAGGGGAGGAGGACACTGAAGCTTTCTTT.

CDR3 DNA: TGCGCCAGCAGCCAGGAATCGACAGGGGCCAACGTCCTGACTTTC. It yields the protein CASSQESTGANVLTF. The V call is TRBV4-1, the J call TRBJ2-6; no firm D call. CDR1 and CDR2 from the germline V gene are MGHRA and YSYEKL. This CDR3 is built from 15 residues. Trimming took 3 bases from V and 4 from J, leaving 10 bases between them.

V usage is TRBV30 and J usage is TRBJ1-3, with D unresolved. Germline V gene data show CDR1 as GTSNPN and CDR2 as SVGIG (reference sequence). The V end was cut by 1 base, the J end by 2 bases, with 12 bases between. The CDR3 contains 15 residues. The DNA for the CDR3 is TGTGCCTGGAGTGAAATTACTTACACTGGAAACACCATATATTTT. Its protein is CAWSEITYTGNTIYF.

The chain uses TRBV2 and TRBJ2-7; D may be TRBD2 (5 bases). The V end was cut by 3 bases, the J end by 1 base, with 7 bases between. Looked up from germline, CDR1 is SNHLY and CDR2 is FYNNEI. This CDR3 is built from 13 residues. The CDR3 is CASSDTGSYEQYF. The CDR3 DNA follows: TGTGCCAGCAGTGACACGGGGTCCTACGAGCAGTACTTC.

This chain connects TRBV9 to TRBJ2-5, with D perhaps TRBD1 (6 bases). The CDR3 runs to 15 residues. Trimming removed 4 bases from V and 5 bases from J, with 18 bases in between. Germline CDR1 is SGDLS and CDR2 is YYNGEE. The CDR3 is CASSPRGGGWETQYF. In DNA, the CDR3 is TGTGCCAGCAGCCCTAGGGGTGGGGGCTGGGAGACCCAGTACTTC.

This rearrangement joins TRBV11-2 to TRBJ1-5; D call uncertain. CDR3 size: 13 residues. CDR1 SGHAT and CDR2 FQNNGV come from the germline V gene. Trimming took 2 bases from V and 5 from J, leaving 7 bases between them. The CDR3 protein is CASSLSGDQPQHF. The CDR3 DNA sequence: TGTGCCAGCAGCTTAAGTGGGGATCAGCCCCAGCATTTT.

The gene calls are TRBV13 and TRBJ2-7; D gene unclear. This CDR3 has 11 amino acids. V was clipped by 4 bases and J by 4 bases, with 5 bases between them. The germline V gene has CDR1 PRHDT and CDR2 FYEKMQ (reference sequence). DNA for the CDR3: TGTGCCAGCAGCTCCCTATACGAGCAGTACTTC. This sequence encodes CASSSLYEQYF.

The genes are TRBV27 and TRBJ2-7; TRBD2 is a possible D gene (5 bases). Per the germline V gene, CDR1 is MNHEY and CDR2 is SMNVEV (reference sequence). V was trimmed by 10 bases and J by 3 bases, leaving 10 bases between them. This CDR3 comprises 11 residues. CDR3 bases: TGTGCCACCGGGGAATACTACGAGCAGTACTTC. Residues: CATGEYYEQYF.

This clone was detected only a few times. The chain joins TRBV30 to TRBJ1-2; no firm D call. Germline V gene data show CDR1 as GTSNPN and CDR2 as SVGIG (reference sequence). The V and J ends lost 0 bases and 0 bases respectively, with 8 bases between them. The CDR3 spans 14 residues. The DNA of the CDR3 is TGTGCCTGGAGTGTTGGTGACCCTAACTATGGCTACACCTTC. Translated, it gives CAWSVGDPNYGYTF.

V usage is TRBV30 and J usage is TRBJ1-1, with TRBD1 identical over 8 bases. The CDR3 length is 13 residues. After removal of 0 bases from V and 7 bases from J, the junction contained 4 bases not matched to a gene. Germline CDR1 is GTSNPN and CDR2 is SVGIG (reference sequence). The CDR3 DNA is TGTGCCTGGAGTGTAGGCAGGGGGCTTGAAGCTTTCTTT. Its translation is CAWSVGRGLEAFF.

CDR3 amino acids: CASSLGDRPQFF. CDR3 nucleotide sequence: TGTGCCAGCAGCTTGGGGGACAGGCCCCAGTTCTTC. V gene TRBV5-6 combines with J gene TRBJ2-1; 8 bases line up with TRBD1. Germline V lookup: CDR1 SGHDT, CDR2 YYEEEE. There are 12 residues in the CDR3. V was clipped by 0 bases and J by 13 bases; unmatched bases: 3.